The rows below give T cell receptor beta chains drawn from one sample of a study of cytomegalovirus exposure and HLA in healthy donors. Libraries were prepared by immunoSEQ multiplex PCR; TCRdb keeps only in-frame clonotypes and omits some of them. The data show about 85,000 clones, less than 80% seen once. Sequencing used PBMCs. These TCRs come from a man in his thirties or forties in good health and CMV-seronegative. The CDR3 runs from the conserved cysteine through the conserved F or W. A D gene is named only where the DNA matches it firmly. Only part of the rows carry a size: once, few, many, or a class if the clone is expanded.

DNA: TGTGCCAGTAGTACAGTTAGCAATCAGCCCCAGCATTTT
CDR3: CASSTVSNQPQHF
J: TRBJ1-5
D: -
V: TRBV19
size: -

DNA: TGTGCCAGCAGCGAATTAGCGGGAGAGGGGTGGTTTGAGCAGTTCTTC
CDR3: CASSELAGEGWFEQFF
J: TRBJ2-1
D: TRBD2
V: TRBV9
size: -

DNA: TGTGCCAGCAGTGACCTACGACAGACCATGGGGGCTTTCTTT
CDR3: CASSDLRQTMGAFF
J: TRBJ1-1
D: -
V: TRBV6-5
size: few

DNA: TGCGCCAGCAGCTTGTACGCGGGAGGTGGCACCGGGGAGCTGTTTTTT
CDR3: CASSLYAGGGTGELFF
J: TRBJ2-2
D: TRBD2
V: TRBV5-1
size: few

DNA: TGTGCCAGCAGTAGGAGACCGGGACAGGGAACAGATACGCAGTATTTT
CDR3: CASSRRPGQGTDTQYF
J: TRBJ2-3
D: TRBD1
V: TRBV6-4
size: -

DNA: TGCGCCAGCAGCTTACAGGGCGATGAGCAGTTCTTC
CDR3: CASSLQGDEQFF
J: TRBJ2-1
D: -
V: TRBV5-1
size: -

DNA: TGTGCCAGCACTACCGGGACAGGGCCCTACGAGCAGTACTTC
CDR3: CASTTGTGPYEQYF
J: TRBJ2-7
D: TRBD1
V: TRBV6-6
size: few

DNA: TGCGCCAGTGAGATGGGGGACAGCCTATACAATGAGCAGTTCTTC
CDR3: CASEMGDSLYNEQFF
J: TRBJ2-1
D: TRBD1
V: TRBV4-1
size: -

DNA: TGTGCCACCAGCAGGGAGAGCTCTCGCTCTGGAAACACCATATATTTT
CDR3: CATSRESSRSGNTIYF
J: TRBJ1-3
D: -
V: TRBV15
size: few

DNA: TGCGCCAGCAGCTTGGAGTTAGGTAGCGCCTACAATGAGCAGTTCTTC
CDR3: CASSLELGSAYNEQFF
J: TRBJ2-1
D: -
V: TRBV5-1
size: -

DNA: TGTGCCAGCAGCTTGGGTCCAGGCATGAATTCACCCCTCCACTTT
CDR3: CASSLGPGMNSPLHF
J: TRBJ1-6
D: -
V: TRBV5-8
size: once

DNA: TGTGCCAGCAGAAAGGGACTAGCGGGAGGGGAGCAGTACTTC
CDR3: CASRKGLAGGEQYF
J: TRBJ2-7
D: TRBD2
V: TRBV2
size: few